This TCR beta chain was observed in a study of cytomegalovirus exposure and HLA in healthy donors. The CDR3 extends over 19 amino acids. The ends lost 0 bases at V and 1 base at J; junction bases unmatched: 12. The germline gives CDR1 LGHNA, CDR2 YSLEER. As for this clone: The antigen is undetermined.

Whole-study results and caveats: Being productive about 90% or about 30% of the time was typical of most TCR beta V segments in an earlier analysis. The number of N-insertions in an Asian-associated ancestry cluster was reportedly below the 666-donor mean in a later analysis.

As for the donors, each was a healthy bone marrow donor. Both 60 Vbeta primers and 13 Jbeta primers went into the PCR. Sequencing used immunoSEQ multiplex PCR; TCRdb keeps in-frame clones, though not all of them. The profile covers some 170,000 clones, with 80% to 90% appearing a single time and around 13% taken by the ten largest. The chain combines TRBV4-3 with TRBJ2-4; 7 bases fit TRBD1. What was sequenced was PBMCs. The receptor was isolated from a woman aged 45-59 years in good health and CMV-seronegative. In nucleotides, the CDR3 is TGCGCCAGCAGCCAAGATAGGAGACAGGGCTTGGGGGCCAAAAACATTCAGTACTTC. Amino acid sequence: CASSQDRRQGLGAKNIQYF.